These T cell receptor beta chains were read from a single sample in a study of cytomegalovirus exposure and HLA in healthy donors. Sequenced by immunoSEQ multiplex PCR; TCRdb stores in-frame clones only, minus some. Of over 75,000 clones listed, roughly 10% are singletons. Sequenced input: PBMCs. These receptors were obtained from a man aged 50 to 60 in good health and CMV-seropositive. CDR3s include the opening cysteine and the closing phenylalanine or tryptophan. Each record gives: clone size, V gene, J gene, D gene, CDR3 protein. A D gene is named only where the DNA matches it firmly. Clone size is given for some rows only: seen once, a few or many times, or a class if the clone is expanded.

few	TRBV13	TRBJ2-1	TRBD2	CASSLVGLAGVEQFF
-	TRBV11-2	TRBJ2-5	TRBD2	CASSLGLAEETQYF
-	TRBV5-1	TRBJ2-1	TRBD1	CASSWDSYNEQFF
few	TRBV12-1	TRBJ2-1	-	CASSSELAGGPRSHYNEQFF
few	TRBV14	TRBJ1-1	TRBD1	CASSQVRQGEAFF
-	TRBV6-5	TRBJ2-3	TRBD2	CASMSSGRATDTQYF
-	TRBV15	TRBJ2-1	TRBD2	CATSRDRGLAGGLGSYNEQFF
-	TRBV27	TRBJ2-7	TRBD2	CASSPSLAGASGYEQYF
-	TRBV6-1	TRBJ2-5	-	CASSVIYQETQYF
few	TRBV11-1	TRBJ2-5	TRBD2	CASRDRGGLETQYF
few	TRBV7-3	TRBJ1-1	-	CASSLEGSGRREAFF
few	TRBV4-2	TRBJ2-7	-	CASSRDLQGDEQYF
-	TRBV6-6	TRBJ1-6	TRBD1	CVSSSPGTGENSPLHF
-	TRBV19	TRBJ1-1	TRBD1	CASSIRQGTEAFF
-	TRBV30	TRBJ2-3	-	CAWSEIDTQYF
-	TRBV6-5	TRBJ1-2	-	CASSYRGLGYTF
-	TRBV19	TRBJ2-1	TRBD2	CASSISQGLAGGPNNEQFF
-	TRBV10-2	TRBJ2-2	-	CASMRTGELFF
few	TRBV7-9	TRBJ2-1	-	CASSLRETNEQFF
-	TRBV27	TRBJ1-1	-	CASSLQRGYTEAFF
few	TRBV9	TRBJ2-5	TRBD2	CASSVTSGEVETQYF
few	TRBV5-5	TRBJ2-1	-	CASSSGIVYYNEQFF
few	TRBV2	TRBJ2-7	TRBD1	CASNPGTGAGEQYF
few	TRBV19	TRBJ2-1	TRBD2	CASTFLPGLVSSNEQFF
-	TRBV7-9	TRBJ1-5	TRBD1	CASSPGQGGQPQHF
many	TRBV29-1	TRBJ2-5	-	CSVEFGAQETQYF
-	TRBV19	TRBJ2-7	-	CASSMKAGQTSEQYF
-	TRBV7-2	TRBJ2-7	-	CASSLLEHEQYF
few	TRBV28	TRBJ2-7	TRBD2	CASSSTSGSLPYEQYF
few	TRBV4-1	TRBJ1-2	TRBD1	CASSPIGRDRGSGYTF
few	TRBV4-3	TRBJ1-6	-	CASSQRAGGGNSPLHF
few	TRBV7-9	TRBJ1-1	-	CASSLMGLGAFF
-	TRBV6-1	TRBJ1-5	TRBD1	CASSHRGHSNQPQHF
many	TRBV6-5	TRBJ1-4	-	CASTSRARNEKLFF
few	TRBV6-1	TRBJ2-2	TRBD1	CASKTGGTGTGELFF
-	TRBV5-1	TRBJ2-7	-	CASSYEGYEQYF
few	TRBV6-6	TRBJ1-4	TRBD1	CASTQQGKMELFF
few	TRBV9	TRBJ2-1	-	CASSISGGTGDEQFF
few	TRBV2	TRBJ1-6	TRBD1	CASRLGQGNNSPLHF
few	TRBV2	TRBJ1-3	TRBD1	CASSEGTGFHTIYF
-	TRBV5-1	TRBJ2-7	TRBD2	CASSRTSAGSYEQYF
-	TRBV7-2	TRBJ1-6	-	CASSLDGGSLNSPLHF
few	TRBV4-3	TRBJ1-2	TRBD1	CASSQQRTGNYGYTF
-	TRBV5-1	TRBJ2-5	TRBD2	CASSSGTRKEETQYF